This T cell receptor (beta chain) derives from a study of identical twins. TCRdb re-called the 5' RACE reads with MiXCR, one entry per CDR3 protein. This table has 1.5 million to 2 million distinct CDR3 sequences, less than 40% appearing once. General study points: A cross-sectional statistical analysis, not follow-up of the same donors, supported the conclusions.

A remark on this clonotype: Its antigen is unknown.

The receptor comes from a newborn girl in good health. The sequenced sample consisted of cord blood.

The CDR3 protein is CASSESGAVNEQYF. CDR3 in DNA: TGTGCCAGCAGTGAATCAGGGGCGGTAAACGAGCAGTACTTC. V usage is TRBV2 and J usage is TRBJ2-7, with TRBD1 as a possible D gene (6 bases). With 2 bases removed from V and 5 bases from J, the gap between germline ends came to 13 bases. The length of the CDR3 is 14 residues. Germline assignment: CDR1 SNHLY and CDR2 FYNNEI.